The 5 T cell receptor beta chains below come from one sample, sequenced in a study of cytomegalovirus exposure and HLA in healthy donors (dated by TCRdb to the late 2010s). Libraries came from the immunoSEQ multiplex PCR assay. For the multiplex PCR, a mixture combining 60 forward primers for TCR Vbeta segments and 13 reverse primers for TCR Jbeta segments was used. TCRdb retrieved this table from immuneACCESS and kept in-frame rearrangements only. Not all clones are present; in checked studies, unresolved V genes account for under half, and no reason is known for the remainder. Recorded for this sample are 90,000 to 100,000 clones; about 81% of them occurred a single time. The ten largest clones add up to around 1.5% of the sample. Sequenced sample: PBMCs. These receptors originate from a man in his forties or fifties in good health and CMV-seronegative.

The chain has TRBV9 and TRBJ1-3; D is perhaps TRBD1 (5 bases). There are 14 residues in the CDR3. Germline V gives CDR1 SGDLS, CDR2 YYNGEE. V was pared by 2 bases and J by 11 bases, with 17 bases between. CDR3 DNA sequence: TGTGCCAGCAGCGTTGATTTCAGGGTGGCGTCCATATATTTT. It yields the protein CASSVDFRVASIYF.

A note on this clone: Within the sample, other DNA sequences also encode this same CDR3. The chain employs TRBV5-1 and TRBJ1-1; the D gene is possibly TRBD1 (6 bases). The CDR3 runs to 14 residues. V was clipped by 4 bases and J by 0 bases, with 10 bases between them. Germline V gives CDR1 SGHRS, CDR2 YFSETQ. This CDR3 is CASSLQGMNTEAFF. CDR3 in DNA: TGCGCCAGCAGCCTACAGGGAATGAACACTGAAGCTTTCTTT.

The chain recombines TRBV6-5 with TRBJ1-2; maybe TRBD1 (5 bases). V was trimmed by 6 bases and J by 6 bases, leaving 11 bases between them. This CDR3 has 12 residues. Germline CDR1 is MNHEY and CDR2 is SVGAGI. The CDR3 loop reads CASSLGGDGYTF. As DNA, the CDR3 is TGTGCCAGCAGCCTGGGGGGGGATGGCTACACCTTC.

Points on this clone: The sample contains more than one DNA sequence encoding this CDR3. The V and J genes are TRBV2 and TRBJ2-3, with D possibly being TRBD1 (5 bases). V lost 5 bases to trimming and J lost 0 bases, with 15 bases between them. Germline CDR1 reads SNHLY; CDR2 reads FYNNEI. This CDR3 is 16 amino acids long. The CDR3 nucleotides read TGTGCCAGCAGTTACGACAGAACAGCTAGCACAGATACGCAGTATTTT. As protein: CASSYDRTASTDTQYF.

The chain couples TRBV29-1 to TRBJ1-1, with TRBD1 as a possible D gene (5 bases). Germline assignment: CDR1 SQVTM and CDR2 ANQGSEA. This CDR3 comprises 13 residues. Trimming took 4 bases from V and 4 from J, leaving 13 bases between them. In DNA, the CDR3 is TGCAGCGTTGGGGAGGGGAGTGTCACTGAAGCTTTCTTT. Translated: CSVGEGSVTEAFF.